The present T cell receptor (beta chain) was sequenced within a study of T cell responses to AZD1222 COVID-19 vaccine. CDR1 is LGHDT, CDR2 YNNKEL, per germline (reference sequence). V dropped 0 bases and J dropped 2; count of bases not matched to a gene: 4. CDR3 size: 17 residues. Profiled with immunoSEQ multiplex PCR; TCRdb holds only in-frame clones, not every one. The table shows more than 140,000 clones, with around nine tenths occurring only once. The sequenced sample was peripheral blood, obtained on day 0 of AZD1222 vaccination. The rearrangement links TRBV3-1 (or the pseudogene TRBV3-2) to TRBJ2-1; 10 nucleotides line up with TRBD2. This TCR came from an adult in good health. The CDR3 region has the DNA TGTGCCAGCAGCCAAGAATGGCTAGCGGGGGCCTACAATGAGCAGTTCTTC. The encoded protein is CASSQEWLAGAYNEQFF.